This T cell receptor (beta chain) was observed in a study of blood T cell repertoires in COVID-19. For the study at large: From the United States, Italy and Spain came samples of acute and convalescent COVID-19. The analysed material was cDNA or gDNA that came from T cells, B-cell-depleted T cells, or PBMCs.

Assay: immunoSEQ multiplex PCR; the TCRdb copy retains only in-frame clones and omits some. Of around 260,000 clones listed, around 84% are singletons. This CDR3 has 13 residues. The V gene lost 8 bases and the J gene lost 2 bases, with 11 bases spanning the gap. Per germline, CDR1 SNHLY and CDR2 FYNNEI. The sequenced sample consisted of peripheral blood. The receptor was derived from a man between 60 and 70 years old with acute or convalescent COVID-19. The chain is built from TRBV2 and TRBJ2-3; D unclear. The CDR3 nucleotides read TGTGCCAGCTCTCGAGGCTTCACAGATACGCAGTATTTT. Protein: CASSRGFTDTQYF.